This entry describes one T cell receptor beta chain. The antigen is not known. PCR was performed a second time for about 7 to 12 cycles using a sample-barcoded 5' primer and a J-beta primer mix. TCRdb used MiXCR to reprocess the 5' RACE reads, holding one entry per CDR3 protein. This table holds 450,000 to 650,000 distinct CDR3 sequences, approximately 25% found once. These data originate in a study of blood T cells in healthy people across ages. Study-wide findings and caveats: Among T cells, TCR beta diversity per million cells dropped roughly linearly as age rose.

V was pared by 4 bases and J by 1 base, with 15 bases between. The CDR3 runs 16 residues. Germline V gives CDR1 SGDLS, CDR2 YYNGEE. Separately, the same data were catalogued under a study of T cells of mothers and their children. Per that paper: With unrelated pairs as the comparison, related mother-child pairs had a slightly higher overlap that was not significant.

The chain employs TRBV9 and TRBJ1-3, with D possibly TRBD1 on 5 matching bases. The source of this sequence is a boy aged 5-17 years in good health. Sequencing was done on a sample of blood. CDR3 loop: CASSPLGGSSGNTIYF. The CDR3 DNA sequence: TGTGCCAGCAGCCCATTGGGGGGTTCTTCTGGAAACACCATATATTTT.